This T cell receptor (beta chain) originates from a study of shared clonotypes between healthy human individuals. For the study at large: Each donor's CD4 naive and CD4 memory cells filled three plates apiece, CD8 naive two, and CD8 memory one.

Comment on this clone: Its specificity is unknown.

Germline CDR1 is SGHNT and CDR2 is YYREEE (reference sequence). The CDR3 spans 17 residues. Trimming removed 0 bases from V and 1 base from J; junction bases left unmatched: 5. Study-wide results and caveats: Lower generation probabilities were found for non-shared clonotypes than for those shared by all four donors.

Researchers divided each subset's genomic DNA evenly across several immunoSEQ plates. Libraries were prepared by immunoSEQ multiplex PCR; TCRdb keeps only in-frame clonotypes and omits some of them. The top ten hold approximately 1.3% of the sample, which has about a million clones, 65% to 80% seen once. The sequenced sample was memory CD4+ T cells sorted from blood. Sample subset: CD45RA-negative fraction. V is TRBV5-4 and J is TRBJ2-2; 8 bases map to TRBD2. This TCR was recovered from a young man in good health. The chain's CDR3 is CASSLGPGLGNTGELFF. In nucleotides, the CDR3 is TGTGCCAGCAGCTTGGGGCCGGGACTAGGGAACACCGGGGAGCTGTTTTTT.